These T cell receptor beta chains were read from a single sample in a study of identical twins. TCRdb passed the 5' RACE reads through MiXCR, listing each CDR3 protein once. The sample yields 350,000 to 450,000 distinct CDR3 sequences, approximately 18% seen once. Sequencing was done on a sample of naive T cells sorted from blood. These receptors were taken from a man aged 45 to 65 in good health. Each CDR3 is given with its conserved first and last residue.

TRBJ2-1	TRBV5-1	CASSFVAGQINEQFF
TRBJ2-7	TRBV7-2	CASSLWREAYEQYF
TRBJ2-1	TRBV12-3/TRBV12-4	CASSLGLAGGSNNEQFF
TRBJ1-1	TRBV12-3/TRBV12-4	CASSRGQGRAFF
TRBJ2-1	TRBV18	CASSPYTGQGAINEQFF
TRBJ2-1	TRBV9	CASSSRIGTTHYNEQFF
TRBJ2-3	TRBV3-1	CASSQDPTSGRSTDTQYF
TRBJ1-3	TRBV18	CASSPVTGVGNTIYF
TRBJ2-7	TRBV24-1	CATSDPPSYEQYF
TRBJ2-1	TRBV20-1	CSARDVDSYNEQFF
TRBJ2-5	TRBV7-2	CASSLQLAGAVGETQYF
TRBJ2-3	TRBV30	CAWSTSGGTDTQYF
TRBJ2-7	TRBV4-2	CASSQATGSYEQYF
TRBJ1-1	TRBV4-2	CASSPSLRQLNTEAFF